The T cell receptor (beta chain) under discussion was sequenced for a study of blood T cell repertoires in COVID-19. At the level of the study: Samples of COVID-19 (acute and convalescent) were obtained from the United States, Italy and Spain.

Clones were sequenced by immunoSEQ multiplex PCR, and TCRdb holds only the in-frame ones, with some missing. The table has more than 200,000 clones, 65% to 90% seen once. After removal of 4 bases from V and 5 bases from J, the junction contained 10 bases not matched to a gene. The CDR3 spans 15 residues. The germline V gene has CDR1 SGDLS and CDR2 YYNGEE. This TCR came from a man aged 25 to 40 with active or convalescent COVID-19. The source material was peripheral blood. The J gene is TRBJ1-2, the V gene TRBV9, with 8 bases matching TRBD1. In DNA, the CDR3 is TGTGCCAGCAGCTTGGACAGGGCGTCATTTTATGGCTACACCTTC. Residues: CASSLDRASFYGYTF.